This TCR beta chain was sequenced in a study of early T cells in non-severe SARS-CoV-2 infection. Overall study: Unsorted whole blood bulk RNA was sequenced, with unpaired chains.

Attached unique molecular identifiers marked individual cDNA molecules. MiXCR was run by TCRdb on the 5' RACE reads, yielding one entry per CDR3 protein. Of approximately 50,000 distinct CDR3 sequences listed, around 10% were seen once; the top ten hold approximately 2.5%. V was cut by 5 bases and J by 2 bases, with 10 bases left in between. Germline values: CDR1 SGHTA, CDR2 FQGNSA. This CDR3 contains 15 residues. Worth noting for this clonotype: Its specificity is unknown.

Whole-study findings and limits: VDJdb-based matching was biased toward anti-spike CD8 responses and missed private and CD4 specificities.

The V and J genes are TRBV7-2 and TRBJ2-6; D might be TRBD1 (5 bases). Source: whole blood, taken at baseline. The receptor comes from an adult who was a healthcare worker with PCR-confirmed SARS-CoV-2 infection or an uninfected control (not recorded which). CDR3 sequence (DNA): TGTGCCAGCAGCGTCCAGGGCGCTGGGGCCAACGTCCTGACTTTC. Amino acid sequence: CASSVQGAGANVLTF.